This T cell receptor (beta chain) was captured in a study of blood T cell repertoires in COVID-19. The method was immunoSEQ multiplex PCR; TCRdb's version includes in-frame clones alone and lacks a portion of them. The sample holds some 150,000 clones, roughly 90% seen once. The V and J ends lost 0 bases and 5 bases respectively, with 17 bases between them. CDR1 is LGHNA and CDR2 is YSLEER in the germline V gene. This CDR3 spans 16 amino acids. Sequencing was done on a sample of PBMCs or T cells enriched from blood (not recorded which). The source is a woman aged 25-40 years with acute COVID-19. The gene calls are TRBV4-3 and TRBJ2-7, with D perhaps matching TRBD1 (6 bases). This chain's CDR3 is CASSQDLTGYRDEQYF. CDR3 DNA: TGCGCCAGCAGCCAAGATCTCACAGGGTATCGCGACGAGCAGTACTTC.